This TCR beta chain emerged from a study of cytomegalovirus exposure and HLA in healthy donors. It was with 60 Vbeta and 13 Jbeta primers that the PCR ran. Sequencing was performed with immunoSEQ multiplex PCR; in TCRdb, only in-frame clones are kept and a portion is missing. The sample holds over 75,000 clones; approximately 88% are singletons and the top ten take 2% to 2.5%. Deletions cut 6 bases from V and 1 base from J, with 12 bases between. CDR1 and CDR2 (germline): MDHEN, SYDVKM. The CDR3 contains 14 residues. This clone has a single count. The source of this sequence is a woman between 50 and 59 years old in good health and CMV-seronegative. Sequences were obtained from PBMCs. The J gene is TRBJ2-5, the V gene TRBV28; perhaps TRBD2 as D (5 bases). The CDR3 DNA sequence: TGTGCCAGCAGCTCGCGGGTTTTCCAAGAGACCCAGTACTTC. Protein: CASSSRVFQETQYF. Full variable domain (missing parts from reference TRBV28 and TRBJ2-5): DVKVTQSSRYLVKRTGEKVFLECVQDMDHENMFWYRQDPGLGLRLIYFSYDVKMKEKGDIPEGYSVSREKKERFSLILESASTNQTSMYLCASSSRVFQETQYFGPGTRLLVL.